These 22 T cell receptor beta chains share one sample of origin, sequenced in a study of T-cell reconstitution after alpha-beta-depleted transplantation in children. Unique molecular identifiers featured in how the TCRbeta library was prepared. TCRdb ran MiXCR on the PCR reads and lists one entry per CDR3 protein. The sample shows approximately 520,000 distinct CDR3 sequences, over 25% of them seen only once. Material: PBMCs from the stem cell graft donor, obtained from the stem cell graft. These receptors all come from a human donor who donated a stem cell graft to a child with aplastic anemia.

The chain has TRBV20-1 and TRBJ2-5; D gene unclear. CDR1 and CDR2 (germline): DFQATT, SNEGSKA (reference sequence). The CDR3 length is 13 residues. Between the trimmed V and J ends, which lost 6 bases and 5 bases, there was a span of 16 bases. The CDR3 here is CSAVGSKRETQYF. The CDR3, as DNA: TGCAGTGCGGTGGGCTCTAAAAGGGAGACCCAGTACTTC.

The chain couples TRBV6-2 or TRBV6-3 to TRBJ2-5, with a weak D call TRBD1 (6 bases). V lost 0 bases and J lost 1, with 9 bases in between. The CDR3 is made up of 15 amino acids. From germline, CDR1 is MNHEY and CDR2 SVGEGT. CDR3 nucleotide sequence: TGTGCCAGCAGTTACTCGTGGACAGCCCAAGAGACCCAGTACTTC. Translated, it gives CASSYSWTAQETQYF.

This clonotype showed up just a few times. As DNA, the CDR3 is TGTGCCAGCAGCCTCGCAGGGAAGGGGTCCTACGAGCAGTACGTC. The encoded protein is CASSLAGKGSYEQYV. The chain combines TRBV7-9 with TRBJ2-7; possible D gene TRBD1, 5 bases. Looked up from germline, CDR1 is SEHNR and CDR2 is FQNEAQ (reference sequence). The germline V and J ends were trimmed by 5 bases and 1 base, with 15 bases remaining between them. This CDR3 has 15 residues.

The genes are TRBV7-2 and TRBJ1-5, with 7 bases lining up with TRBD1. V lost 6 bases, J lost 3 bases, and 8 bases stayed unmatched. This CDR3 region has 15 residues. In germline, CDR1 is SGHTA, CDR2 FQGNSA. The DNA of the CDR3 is TGTGCCAGCAGGTCGGGAACAGGGGTCAATCAGCCCCAGCATTTT. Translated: CASRSGTGVNQPQHF.

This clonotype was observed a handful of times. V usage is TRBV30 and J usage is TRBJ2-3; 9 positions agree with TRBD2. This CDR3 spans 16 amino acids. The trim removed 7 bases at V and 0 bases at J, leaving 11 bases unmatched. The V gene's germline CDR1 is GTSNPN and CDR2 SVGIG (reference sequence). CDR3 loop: CASRGGRARSTDTQYF. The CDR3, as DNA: TGTGCCTCTAGGGGCGGGAGGGCCAGGAGCACAGATACGCAGTATTTT.

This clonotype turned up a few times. The CDR3: CASSETGTEAFF. The CDR3, as DNA: TGTGCCAGCAGTGAAACTGGCACTGAAGCTTTCTTT. The V call is TRBV6-1, the J call TRBJ1-1; D uncertain. The CDR3 covers 12 residues. V lost 2 bases and J 4 bases, leaving 5 bases between the germline ends. Germline V lookup: CDR1 MNHNS, CDR2 SASEGT.

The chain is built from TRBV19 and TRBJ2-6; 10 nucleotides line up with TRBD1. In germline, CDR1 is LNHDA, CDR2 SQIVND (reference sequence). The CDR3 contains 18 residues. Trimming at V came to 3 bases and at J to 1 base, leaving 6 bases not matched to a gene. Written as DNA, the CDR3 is TGTGCCAGTAGTATCGGACAGGGGGGTTCTTCTGGGGCCAACGTCCTGACTTTC. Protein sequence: CASSIGQGGSSGANVLTF. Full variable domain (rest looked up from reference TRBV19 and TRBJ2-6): DGGITQSPKYLFRKEGQNVTLSCEQNLNHDAMYWYRQDPGQGLRLIYYSQIVNDFQKGDIAEGYSVSREKKESFPLTVTSAQKNPTAFYLCASSIGQGGSSGANVLTFGAGSRLTVL.

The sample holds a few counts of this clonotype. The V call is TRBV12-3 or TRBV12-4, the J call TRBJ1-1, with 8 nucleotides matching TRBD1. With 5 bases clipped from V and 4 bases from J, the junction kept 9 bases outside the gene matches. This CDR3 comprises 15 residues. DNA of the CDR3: TGTGCCAGCAGTCTGACAGGGGTCCTCATCACTGAAGCTTTCTTT. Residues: CASSLTGVLITEAFF.

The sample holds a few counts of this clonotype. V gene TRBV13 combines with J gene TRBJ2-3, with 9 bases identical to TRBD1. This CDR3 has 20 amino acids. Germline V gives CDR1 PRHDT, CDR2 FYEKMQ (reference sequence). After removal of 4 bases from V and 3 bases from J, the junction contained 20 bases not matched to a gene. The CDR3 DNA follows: TGTGCCAGCAGCTCGGGGACAGGGCTCCTGCTAGCCGCACGAACAGATACGCAGTATTTT. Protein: CASSSGTGLLLAARTDTQYF.

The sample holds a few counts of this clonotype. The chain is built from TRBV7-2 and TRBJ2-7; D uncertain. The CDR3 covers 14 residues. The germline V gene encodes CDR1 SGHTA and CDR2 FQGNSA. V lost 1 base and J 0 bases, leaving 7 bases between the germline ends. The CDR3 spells CASSLGPYSYEQYV. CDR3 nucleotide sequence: TGTGCCAGCAGCTTAGGTCCCTACTCCTACGAGCAGTACGTC.

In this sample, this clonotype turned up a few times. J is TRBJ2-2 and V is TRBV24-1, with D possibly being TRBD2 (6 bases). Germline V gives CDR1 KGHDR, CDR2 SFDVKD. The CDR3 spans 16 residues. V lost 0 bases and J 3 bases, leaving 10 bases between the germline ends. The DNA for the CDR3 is TGTGCCACCAGTGATTTGGCGGGACGTGACACCGGGGAGCTGTTTTTT. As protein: CATSDLAGRDTGELFF.

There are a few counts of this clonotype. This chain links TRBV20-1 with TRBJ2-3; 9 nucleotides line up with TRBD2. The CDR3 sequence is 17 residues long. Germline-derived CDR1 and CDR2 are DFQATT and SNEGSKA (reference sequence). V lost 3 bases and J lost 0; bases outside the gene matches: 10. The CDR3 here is CSASLFAGGPSTDTQYF. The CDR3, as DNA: TGCAGTGCTAGTTTGTTCGCGGGAGGGCCCAGCACAGATACGCAGTATTTT.

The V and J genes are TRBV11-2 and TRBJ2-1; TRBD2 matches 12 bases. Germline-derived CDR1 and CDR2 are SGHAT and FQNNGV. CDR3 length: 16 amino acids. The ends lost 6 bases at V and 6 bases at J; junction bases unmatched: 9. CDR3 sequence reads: CASRASGGENGNEQFF. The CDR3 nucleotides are TGTGCCAGCAGGGCTAGCGGGGGGGAGAACGGCAATGAGCAGTTCTTC.

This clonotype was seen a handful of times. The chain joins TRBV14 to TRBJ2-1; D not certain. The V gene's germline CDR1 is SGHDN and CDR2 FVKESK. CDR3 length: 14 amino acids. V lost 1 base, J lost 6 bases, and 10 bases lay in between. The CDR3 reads CASSQASTSNEQFF. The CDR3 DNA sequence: TGTGCCAGCAGCCAAGCTTCCACGTCCAATGAGCAGTTCTTC. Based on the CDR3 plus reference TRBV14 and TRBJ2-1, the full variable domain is EAGVTQFPSHSVIEKGQTVTLRCDPISGHDNLYWYRRVMGKEIKFLLHFVKESKQDESGMPNNRFLAERTGGTYSTLKVQPAELEDSGVYFCASSQASTSNEQFFGPGTRLTVL.

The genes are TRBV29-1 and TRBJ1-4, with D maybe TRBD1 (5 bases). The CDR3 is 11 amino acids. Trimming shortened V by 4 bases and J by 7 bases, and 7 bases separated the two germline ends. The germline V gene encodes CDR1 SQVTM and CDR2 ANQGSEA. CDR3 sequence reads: CSVGQGEKLFF. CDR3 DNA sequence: TGCAGCGTTGGGCAGGGTGAAAAACTGTTTTTT.

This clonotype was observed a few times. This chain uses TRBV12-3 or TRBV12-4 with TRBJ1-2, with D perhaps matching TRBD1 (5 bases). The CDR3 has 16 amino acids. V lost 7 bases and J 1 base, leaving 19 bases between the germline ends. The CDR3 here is CASIRGDPWGNYGYTF. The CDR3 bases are TGTGCCAGCATTCGGGGCGACCCCTGGGGTAACTATGGCTACACCTTC.

The CDR3 coding sequence is TGTGCCAGCAGTGAAGCTGGAGGGACTAGCGGGAGTTGGAGGGAGCAGTTCTTC. Translated, it gives CASSEAGGTSGSWREQFF. This rearrangement joins TRBV6-1 to TRBJ2-1, with 14 positions matching TRBD2. The CDR3 contains 18 residues. The junction had 11 bases not matched to a gene; V was cut back by 0 bases and J by 10 bases. Germline loops: CDR1 MNHNS, CDR2 SASEGT.

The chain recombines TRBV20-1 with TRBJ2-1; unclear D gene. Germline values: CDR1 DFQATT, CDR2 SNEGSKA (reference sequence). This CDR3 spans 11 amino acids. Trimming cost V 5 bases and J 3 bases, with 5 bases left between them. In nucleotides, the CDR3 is TGCAGTGCTGACGGCTACAATGAGCAGTTCTTC. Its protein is CSADGYNEQFF.

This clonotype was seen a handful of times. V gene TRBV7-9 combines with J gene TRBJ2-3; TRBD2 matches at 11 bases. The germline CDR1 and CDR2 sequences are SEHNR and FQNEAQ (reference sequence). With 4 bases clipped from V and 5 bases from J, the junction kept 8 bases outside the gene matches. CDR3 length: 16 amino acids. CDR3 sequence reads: CASSWDSGRARDTQYF. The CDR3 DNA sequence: TGTGCCAGCAGCTGGGATAGCGGGAGGGCCCGAGATACGCAGTATTTT. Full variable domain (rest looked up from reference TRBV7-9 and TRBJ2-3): DTGVSQNPRHKITKRGQNVTFRCDPISEHNRLYWYRQTLGQGPEFLTYFQNEAQLEKSRLLSDRFSAERPKGSFSTLEIQRTEQGDSAMYLCASSWDSGRARDTQYFGPGTRLTVL.

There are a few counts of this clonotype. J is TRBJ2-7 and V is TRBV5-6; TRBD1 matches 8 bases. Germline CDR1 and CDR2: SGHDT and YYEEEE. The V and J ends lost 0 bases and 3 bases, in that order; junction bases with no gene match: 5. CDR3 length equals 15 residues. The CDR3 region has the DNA TGTGCCAGCAGCTTGGCCAACACAGGGGGCTACGAGCAGTACGTC. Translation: CASSLANTGGYEQYV.

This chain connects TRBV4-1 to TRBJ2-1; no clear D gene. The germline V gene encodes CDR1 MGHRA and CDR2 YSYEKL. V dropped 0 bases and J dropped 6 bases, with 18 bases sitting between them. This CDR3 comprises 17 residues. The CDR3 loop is CASSQESRHAGSNEQFF. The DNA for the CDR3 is TGCGCCAGCAGCCAAGAAAGTCGGCATGCCGGGTCCAATGAGCAGTTCTTC.

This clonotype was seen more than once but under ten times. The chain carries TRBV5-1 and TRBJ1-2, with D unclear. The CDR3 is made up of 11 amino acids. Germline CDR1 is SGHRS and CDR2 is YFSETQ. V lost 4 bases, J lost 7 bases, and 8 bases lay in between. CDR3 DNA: TGCGCCAGCAGCACGGCCAGTGGCTACACCTTC. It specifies CASSTASGYTF.